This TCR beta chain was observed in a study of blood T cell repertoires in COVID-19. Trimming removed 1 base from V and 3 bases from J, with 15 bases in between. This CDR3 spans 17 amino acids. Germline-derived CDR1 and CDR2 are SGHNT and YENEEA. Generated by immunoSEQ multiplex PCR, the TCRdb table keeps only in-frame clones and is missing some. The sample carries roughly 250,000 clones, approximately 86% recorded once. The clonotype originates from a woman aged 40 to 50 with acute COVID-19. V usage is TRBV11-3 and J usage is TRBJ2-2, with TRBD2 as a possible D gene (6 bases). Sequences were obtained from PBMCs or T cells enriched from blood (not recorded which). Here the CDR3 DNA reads TGTGCCAGCAGCTTAGGGACCAGCGGGCTTTACACCGGGGAGCTGTTTTTT. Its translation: CASSLGTSGLYTGELFF.